This TCR beta chain is drawn from a study of cytomegalovirus exposure and HLA in healthy donors (dated by TCRdb to the late 2010s). Study-wide context: An earlier analysis of some 600 of the donors reported 250 to 300 Gb of sequence data and 117 million unique TCR beta sequences obtained from about 179 million T cells. Four or five DR-DQ haplotypes were handled as single units for association and clustering because linkage in the cohort was strong. Typing coverage varied by locus: roughly 629-630 donors for A, B, C, DRB1 and DQB1; under 550 for DQA1; over 600 for DPA1; 400 to 480 for DPB1. Of the approximately 400 genotyped donors, over 65% fell in the genetic ancestry cluster associated with self-reported Caucasian donors. In addition to the first cohort of 666 subjects, a separate validation cohort of 120 different subjects was used. In a later analysis, previously published TCR beta repertoires from 666 donors were re-analyzed and high-resolution HLA genotyping was added so that TCR occurrence patterns could be studied. The study was designed to test whether signatures of past pathogen exposure could be identified by cataloging public T cell receptors. In an earlier analysis of roughly 540 of the donors, high-throughput TCR beta sequencing was used to judge whether each TCR beta V gene segment behaved as functional or pseudogenic. HLA typing covered class I and class II loci at four-digit resolution. An early release covering over 500 HLA-typed donors comprised 250 to 350 gigabases of sequencing data and tens of millions of unique TCR sequences. All discovery cohort repertoires had been generated using a single sequencing platform. Donor age, sex, ethnicity and CMV serostatus were collected together with the repertoire data. The T cell repertoires of some 670 subjects were profiled by immunosequencing and related to cytomegalovirus serostatus. Rather than drawing on any new phenotypic data, the later analysis identified candidate immune exposures from TCR beta sequences and the way those sequences occurred across donors. Across 398 genotyped donors of the cohort, an average of about 240,000 unique TCR beta nucleotide sequences per donor were sequenced, and around 19% of those sequences were non-productive. Genome-wide SNP genotypes for about 65% of the 666 donors were used in a later genetic analysis, which treated that subset as a discovery cohort. The study combined high-throughput TCR immunosequencing, statistical association of individual TCRs with disease status, and machine learning to predict cytomegalovirus infection status. On the study overall, not on this receptor specifically: The authors suggested that the approach could potentially be generalized to other disease states and immunological phenotypes. In a later analysis, TCR association rates were found to vary across HLA loci, with the most associated TCRs seen for DRB1 alleles and the fewest for HLA-C alleles. At a false discovery rate of 0.05, a later analysis linked roughly 17,000 TCR beta sequences to specific HLA alleles. In this cohort, only TCR beta chains were sequenced, and detectable features were limited by the absence of alpha or paired-chain data. A later genetic analysis reported fewer N-insertions in productive TCRs among donors in an Asian-associated ancestry cluster than the approximately 700-donor mean. Strong co-occurrence of HLA alleles, especially DR and DQ, made assigning TCR associations to individual alleles difficult. Approximately 16 rarely observed V segments, including chromosome 9 orphons, were excluded from the earlier analysis of several hundred of the donors because counts were too low. Presence/absence analyses assumed roughly uniform sequencing depth across donors, an assumption that may not hold. A further reported finding was that TCR beta sequences accurately predicted the HLA-A and HLA-B alleles for most subjects in the first cohort. A later analysis found that most CMV-associated TCR beta chains appeared HLA-restricted, with HLA associations seemingly driven largely by CMV exposure. HLA typing was unavailable for some donors at each locus, so association tests used only the typed subset. In a later analysis, HLA-associated TCR beta chains were found to be more clonally expanded and to have lower generation probabilities than equally common non-associated chains. Across donors, most TCR sequences were observed very rarely, whereas some public TCRs were present in many individuals. Because the 87-base-pair reads could not distinguish some IMGT-functional V segments, including TRBV6-2 and TRBV6-3, those segments were excluded. Broadly in line with IMGT annotations, most TCR beta V segments showed up in productive rearrangements about 87% or about 30% of the time in an earlier analysis of 450 to 600 of the donors. Linkage disequilibrium might explain the correlated functional status among segregating V segments, but an unknown experimental factor could not be excluded. An association between a missense DCLRE1C variant and V-gene and J-gene trimming of TCR beta chains was found in a later genetic analysis and replicated in an independent cohort. The study listed 164 TCR beta chains as associated with cytomegalovirus. A later analysis reported that several top co-occurrence clusters appeared linked to parvovirus B19, influenza, CMV and Epstein-Barr virus. In both the original and validation cohorts, the classifier was reported to diagnose cytomegalovirus status with high specificity and sensitivity. A cluster of highly shared sequence variants was judged likely to be a technical artifact of the sequencing pipeline. A few of the identified cytomegalovirus-associated TCR beta chains were confirmed in vitro to be specific for cytomegalovirus antigens. For the cohort, immune exposure information was limited to CMV serostatus.

The library was prepared using the immunoSEQ multiplex PCR assay. For the multiplex PCR, a mixture combining 60 forward primers for TCR Vbeta segments and 13 reverse primers for TCR Jbeta segments was used. The CDR3 region of rearranged TCR beta genes was amplified from genomic DNA with a multiplex PCR assay. On the Illumina HiSeq System, the amplified TCR beta libraries were sequenced as 87-base-pair reads. On the study's bioinformatics: A later analysis tallied 75 million to 85 million unique TCR beta chains across the roughly 610 repertoires, and 10 million to 11 million of those chains were shared by two or more donors. Raw reads were error-corrected and collapsed into unique sequences by a nearest-neighbor algorithm in which closely related sequences were merged to remove PCR and sequencing errors. V, D and J gene segments were assigned by aligning CDR3 sequences to IMGT reference sequences. For a sequence to be retained, a match of at least six nucleotides to both a V gene segment and a J gene segment was required. Rearrangements were called productive when the CDR3 lacked stop codons and stayed in frame with V and J; all others were non-productive. Following IMGT convention, CDR3 was defined as the stretch from the second conserved V-encoded cysteine up to the conserved J-encoded phenylalanine. The earlier analysis of roughly 590 of the donors excluded sequences that lacked an unambiguous match to a single V gene segment. An earlier analysis of roughly 590 of the donors called V segments functional above 56.7% productive rearrangements and segregating when the between-donor standard deviation exceeded 5%. A statistical classification framework was built for diagnosing cytomegalovirus status from the catalog of TCR beta chain sequences. In a later analysis, TCR nucleotide sequences were compared against IMGT/GENE-DB human TR gene sequences so that V and J genes could be assigned. In a later analysis, CDR3 sequences and most-parsimonious VDJ recombination scenarios were assigned using the TCRdist pipeline. In a later analysis, each TCR beta chain was defined by its CDR3 amino acid sequence together with its V-gene family, and reads lacking a unique V-gene family were excluded. A later analysis removed roughly 590 highly shared, low-generation-probability nucleotide sequences to deal with suspected cross-contamination and a sequencing artifact. In a later analysis, a clonal expansion index was calculated for each public chain from normalized within-repertoire ranks of inferred template counts. Generation probabilities in a later analysis came from a VDJ recombination model fitted to out-of-frame rearrangements, and those results were checked against IGoR. Hypergeometric tests were used in a later analysis to score TCR-TCR, TCR-HLA and TCR-CMV co-occurrence, with a repertoire-size bias correction applied to the TCR pairs. To estimate false discovery rates, a later analysis permuted the HLA or CMV assignments 20 times. In a later analysis, co-occurring TCRs were grouped using DBSCAN, with TCRdist sequence similarity added in when clustering inside HLA-allele-positive subsets. For co-occurrence clustering, repertoires with fewer than 30,000 or more than 120,000 public chains were excluded, along with four to six repertoires with anomalous nucleotide sharing. TCRdb carries this immuneACCESS record with in-frame sequences only. Its versions omit some clonotypes, under half of them owing to an unresolved V gene in the studies checked, with the rest unexplained. D and trimming were read from the DNA, whereas the V and J calls and clone size are those reported in that table. A total of about 82,000 clones appear in this sample, roughly 80% of them only once. In total, the top ten clones hold about an eighth of the sample.

The cohort consisted of approximately 690 healthy bone marrow donors. At the time of sampling, all cohort members were nominally healthy, though unrecorded immune exposures were likely present. CMV serostatus was positive for about 300 and negative for about 50% of the roughly 700 cohort members, and was not recorded for this donor. Each donor provided a peripheral blood sample, and peripheral blood mononuclear cells were used for TCR beta sequencing. The Qiagen DNeasy Blood Extraction Kit was used to extract genomic DNA from the blood cell samples. According to the germline V gene, CDR1 reads SGHVS and CDR2 reads FQNEAQ. Between the V and J ends, shortened by 4 bases and 11 bases respectively, the junction contains 17 bases. Including cysteine and phenylalanine, the CDR3 has 13 amino acids. Only the CDR3 portion is preserved as DNA: 39 bases, with reading frame beginning at the first base. Comment on this clone: This receptor's antigen is unknown. Per-base qualities were not stored, and no clone one base away is much larger.

Sample: PBMCs. The sequence links TRBV7-8 to TRBJ1-1, with TRBD1 tentatively as D gene (6 bases match). This clonotype was sampled from a human donor in good health. The sequenced DNA is TGTGCCAGCAGCTCCAGGGGCCCGTACGGGGCTTTCTTT. It codes for CASSSRGPYGAFF.